Presented here are 26 T cell receptor beta chains from one specimen sequenced in a study of liver allograft versus peripheral blood T cells. For the study at large: The study compared liver allograft T cell receptor repertoires against peripheral blood repertoires of liver transplant recipients.

A single record per CDR3 protein comes from TCRdb applying MiXCR to the reads. The sample carries about 8,300 distinct CDR3 sequences, 15% recorded once. Source of these receptors: a human patient who had a liver transplant. A share of the T cells may be of graft donor origin.

The rearrangement links TRBV30 to TRBJ2-7; TRBD2 matches at 8 bases. Germline V lookup: CDR1 GTSNPN, CDR2 SVGIG (reference sequence). The CDR3 is 13 amino acids. The J segment lost 5 bases and the V segment lost 2 bases, leaving 5 bases of the junction unmatched. Here the CDR3 reads CAWSLQLADEQYF. DNA of the CDR3: TGTGCCTGGAGTCTTCAACTAGCGGACGAGCAGTACTTC.

This chain uses TRBV18 with TRBJ1-4; TRBD1 is a possible D gene (6 bases). Deletions cut 6 bases from V and 7 bases from J, with 15 bases between. CDR3 length: 14 residues. Germline CDR1 reads KGHSH; CDR2 reads LQKENI. CDR3 in amino acids: CASSQGTGGEKLFF. The CDR3 DNA reads as TGTGCCAGCTCGCAGGGGACTGGGGGTGAAAAACTGTTTTTT.

Judged by abundance, this clonotype is medium-sized. This rearrangement joins TRBV27 to TRBJ2-2, with 8 positions matching TRBD2. Germline V gene lookup returns CDR1 MNHEY and CDR2 SMNVEV (reference sequence). The CDR3 totals 17 residues. Trimming removed 2 bases from V and 6 bases from J; junction bases left unmatched: 11. The CDR3 coding sequence is TGTGCCAGCAGTTTAAGGAGCGGGAGCTTCGTCTCCGGGGAGCTGTTTTTT. This gives the protein CASSLRSGSFVSGELFF.

This chain joins TRBV28 and TRBJ1-4; D is unresolved. The V and J ends lost 2 bases and 2 bases respectively, with 18 bases between them. The CDR3 extends over 18 amino acids. Germline loops: CDR1 MDHEN, CDR2 SYDVKM. CDR3 nucleotide sequence: TGTGCCAGCAGTTTACCGGACTCTTATAAGGCGACTAATGAAAAACTGTTTTTT. It codes for CASSLPDSYKATNEKLFF.

The chain recombines TRBV28 with TRBJ2-3; 8 nucleotides agree with TRBD1. The CDR3 loop spans 15 amino acids. Germline CDR1 MDHEN, CDR2 SYDVKM. With V trimmed by 5 bases and J by 3 bases, 7 bases remained unmatched. This CDR3 reads CASSRQGIGTDTQYF. Written as DNA, the CDR3 is TGTGCCAGCAGTAGACAGGGGATAGGGACAGATACGCAGTATTTT.

This clonotype was recorded a few times. J is TRBJ2-2 and V is TRBV25-1, with TRBD2 matching over 12 bases. The germline V gene has CDR1 MGHDK and CDR2 SYGVNS. The CDR3 spans 18 residues. Losses at the gene ends were 6 bases for V and 5 bases for J; bases not matched to a gene: 13. The CDR3 region is CASSLREGTSGRTGELFF. As DNA, the CDR3 is TGTGCCAGCAGCCTCAGAGAGGGTACTAGCGGGAGGACCGGGGAGCTGTTTTTT.

Points on this clonotype: One end of the junction is discordant with germline, which a read error may explain. The chain employs TRBV10-1 and TRBJ1-1; TRBD1 agrees at 7 bases. Germline values: CDR1 WNHNN, CDR2 SYGVQD (reference sequence). The CDR3 consists of 13 residues. CDR3 in DNA: TGCACCAGCAGGGGACAGCGGGACACTGAAGCTTTCTTT. Translated, it gives CTSRGQRDTEAFF.

This clonotype turned up a few times. The J gene is TRBJ2-1, the V gene TRBV30, with 9 bases that match TRBD2. The CDR3 contains 14 residues. Trimming removed 4 bases from V and 7 bases from J; junction bases left unmatched: 8. From germline, CDR1 is GTSNPN and CDR2 SVGIG (reference sequence). The CDR3, as DNA: TGTGCCTGGAAGAGCGGGAGGAGTGGGAATGAGCAGTTCTTC. Protein sequence: CAWKSGRSGNEQFF.

The chain links TRBV11-2 to TRBJ2-7, with TRBD2 matching over 7 bases. The CDR3 spans 17 residues. Unmatched junction bases numbered 12, after V lost 0 bases and J lost 4 bases. Germline V gene sequence: CDR1 SGHAT, CDR2 FQNNGV. This CDR3 is CASSLDGRGGRSYEQYF. Written as DNA, the CDR3 is TGTGCCAGCAGCTTAGATGGGAGAGGCGGGAGATCGTACGAGCAGTACTTC.

This clonotype was counted only a few times. The chain has TRBV9 and TRBJ2-1; either TRBD1 or TRBD2 may supply D (5 bases each). The CDR3 has 14 residues. Looked up from germline, CDR1 is SGDLS and CDR2 is YYNGEE. V lost 6 bases, J lost 4 bases, and 14 bases lay in between. The CDR3, as DNA: TGTGCCAGCAACCCCTTGGGGGATTACAATGAGCAGTTCTTC. It codes for CASNPLGDYNEQFF. Looking up the rest from reference TRBV9 and TRBJ2-1 gives the full variable domain: DSGVTQTPKHLITATGQRVTLRCSPRSGDLSVYWYQQSLDQGLQFLIQYYNGEERAKGNILERFSAQQFPDLHSELNLSSLELGDSALYFCASNPLGDYNEQFFGPGTRLTVL.

This clonotype came up many times. J is TRBJ2-7 and V is TRBV19; no firm D call. The CDR3 is made up of 16 amino acids. CDR1 is LNHDA and CDR2 is SQIVND in the germline V gene (reference sequence). Deletions cut 0 bases from V and 3 bases from J, with 15 bases between. Here the CDR3 DNA reads TGTGCCAGTAGTATAGAGTTCACCAGCCTGGGCTACGAGCAGTACTTC. This encodes CASSIEFTSLGYEQYF.

By frequency in the sample, this clonotype is medium-sized. This chain uses TRBV6-6 with TRBJ1-2; 9 bases are shared with TRBD1. The germline V gene encodes CDR1 MNHNY and CDR2 SVGAGI (reference sequence). J gave up 4 bases and V 4 bases, and 7 bases lay outside the gene matches. This CDR3 is built from 15 residues. In nucleotides, the CDR3 is TGTGCCAGCAGTTCGGGACAGGGAAGACTCTATGGCTACACCTTC. Residues: CASSSGQGRLYGYTF.

This clonotype was detected only a few times. The gene calls are TRBV3-1 and TRBJ1-4, with a weak D call TRBD1 (5 bases). This CDR3 comprises 15 residues. The germline CDR1 and CDR2 sequences are LGHDT and YNNKEL (reference sequence). V was trimmed by 2 bases and J by 8 bases, leaving 15 bases between them. CDR3 in amino acids: CASSQWKGTGEKLFF. CDR3 DNA: TGTGCCAGCAGCCAATGGAAGGGGACGGGCGAAAAACTGTTTTTT.

This clonotype showed up many times. The rearrangement links TRBV9 to TRBJ2-3; 7 bases fit TRBD2. The ends lost 0 bases at V and 6 bases at J; junction bases unmatched: 4. Germline-derived CDR1 and CDR2 are SGDLS and YYNGEE. This CDR3 has 14 residues. As DNA, the CDR3 is TGTGCCAGCAGCGTAGTGGGGCGGGAGGATACGCAGTATTTT. Translated, it gives CASSVVGREDTQYF.

This chain uses TRBV20-1 with TRBJ1-2, with 8 bases matching TRBD1. Unmatched junction bases numbered 8, after V lost 4 bases and J lost 7 bases. This CDR3 contains 13 residues. Germline V gene lookup returns CDR1 DFQATT and CDR2 SNEGSKA (reference sequence). CDR3: CSATWDRLGGYTF. Written as DNA, the CDR3 is TGCAGTGCTACGTGGGACAGGCTCGGTGGCTACACCTTC.

This clonotype is labeled as medium-sized (0.01 to 0.1%). This chain joins TRBV6-6 and TRBJ1-5, with D unresolved. V lost 2 bases, J lost 4 bases, and 9 bases lay in between. CDR1 is MNHNY, CDR2 SVGAGI, per germline (reference sequence). The CDR3 covers 14 residues. The CDR3 protein is CASSYGTDNQPQHF. CDR3 nucleotide sequence: TGTGCCAGCAGTTACGGCACCGATAATCAGCCCCAGCATTTT.

This clonotype was detected many times. The rearrangement uses TRBV27 and TRBJ2-7; TRBD1 matches at 7 bases. Germline V gene sequence: CDR1 MNHEY, CDR2 SMNVEV (reference sequence). This CDR3 spans 16 amino acids. V trimming: 5 bases; J trimming: 2 bases; junction bases outside the gene matches: 12. The DNA of the CDR3 is TGTGCCAGCAGTCCCAAACCCCTCGACAGGGCCTACGAGCAGTACTTC. Protein: CASSPKPLDRAYEQYF.

This clonotype rates as medium-sized. The V and J genes are TRBV5-4 and TRBJ1-4; D is possibly TRBD1 (5 bases). With 3 bases removed from V and 4 bases from J, the gap between germline ends came to 16 bases. The CDR3 totals 16 residues. Germline V CDR1 and CDR2: SGHNT, YYREEE (reference sequence). Written as DNA, the CDR3 is TGTGCCAGCAGCTCATCGTTGGGGCGGAATAATGAAAAACTGTTTTTT. Its translation: CASSSSLGRNNEKLFF.

This clonotype ranks as medium-sized. The chain links TRBV6-8 to TRBJ1-6, with 8 bases fitting TRBD1. The CDR3 is 15 residues long. V lost 4 bases to trimming and J lost 5 bases; unmatched junction nucleotides: 4. Per the germline V gene, CDR1 is MNHGY and CDR2 is SAAAGT. CDR3 coding DNA: TGTGCCAGCAGTTCTCCGGGACAGGATAATTCACCCCTCCACTTT. Translation gives CASSSPGQDNSPLHF.

This clonotype is labeled medium-sized (0.01 to 0.1%). The J gene is TRBJ2-2, the V gene TRBV19, with 8 bases lining up with TRBD1. Germline loops: CDR1 LNHDA, CDR2 SQIVND (reference sequence). With 4 bases clipped from V and 4 bases from J, the junction kept 5 bases outside the gene matches. The CDR3 is 15 amino acids. In DNA, the CDR3 is TGTGCCAGTAGTACGACAGGGGTAGGCACCGGGGAGCTGTTTTTT. Translation: CASSTTGVGTGELFF.

This clonotype was found a few times. The rearrangement links TRBV28 to TRBJ2-5; the D gene could be TRBD1 or TRBD2 (6 bases each). Germline CDR1 and CDR2: MDHEN and SYDVKM. The CDR3 length is 12 residues. Trimming took off 10 bases at V and 6 bases at J, with 15 bases between the two ends. As DNA, the CDR3 is TGTGCCATAGGGGGGTTCACCCAGACCCAGTACTTC. It encodes CAIGGFTQTQYF.

This clonotype was observed at least ten times. This chain uses TRBV6-6 with TRBJ1-5; 8 bases map to TRBD1. Trimming cost V 2 bases and J 4 bases; bases outside gene matches: 4. This CDR3 has 15 amino acids. Germline CDR1 is MNHNY and CDR2 is SVGAGI (reference sequence). The CDR3 loop is CASSYPGQGNQPQHF. In DNA form, the CDR3 reads TGTGCCAGCAGTTACCCTGGACAGGGAAATCAGCCCCAGCATTTT.

This clonotype is labeled as medium-sized (0.01 to 0.1%). The V call is TRBV19, the J call TRBJ2-2, with D possibly matching TRBD2 (5 bases). Per the germline V gene, CDR1 is LNHDA and CDR2 is SQIVND (reference sequence). The CDR3 spans 14 residues. The CDR3 loop reads CATTDRGRIGELFF. Written as DNA, the CDR3 is TGTGCGACTACCGACCGCGGACGGATCGGGGAGCTGTTTTTT.

The J gene is TRBJ1-1, the V gene TRBV28; D possibly corresponds to TRBD1 (6 bases). CDR3 length: 12 residues. CDR1 and CDR2 from the germline V gene are MDHEN and SYDVKM. Deletions cut 6 bases from V and 7 bases from J, with 12 bases between. The CDR3 nucleotides are TGTGCCAGCAGGGTACAGGGCGGTGAAGCTTTCTTT. Protein: CASRVQGGEAFF.

This clonotype has a count of ten or more. The chain joins TRBV14 to TRBJ1-5, with D perhaps matching TRBD1 (5 bases). The CDR3 totals 13 residues. Germline V CDR1 and CDR2: SGHDN, FVKESK. Trimming removed 4 bases at V and 3 bases at J, with 7 bases between. The CDR3 sequence: CASSRDANQPQHF. In DNA form, the CDR3 reads TGTGCCAGCAGCCGGGACGCCAATCAGCCCCAGCATTTT.

The table lists this clonotype with many counts. The chain links TRBV6-1 to TRBJ1-1; 9 bases align to TRBD1. Germline trimming cut 6 bases from V and 7 bases from J; bases unmatched to any gene: 9. From germline, CDR1 is MNHNS and CDR2 SASEGT. The CDR3 loop spans 14 amino acids. CDR3 nucleotides: TGTGCCAGCAGCGCACAGGGGGCGAGGAATGAAGCTTTCTTT. It is translated as CASSAQGARNEAFF.